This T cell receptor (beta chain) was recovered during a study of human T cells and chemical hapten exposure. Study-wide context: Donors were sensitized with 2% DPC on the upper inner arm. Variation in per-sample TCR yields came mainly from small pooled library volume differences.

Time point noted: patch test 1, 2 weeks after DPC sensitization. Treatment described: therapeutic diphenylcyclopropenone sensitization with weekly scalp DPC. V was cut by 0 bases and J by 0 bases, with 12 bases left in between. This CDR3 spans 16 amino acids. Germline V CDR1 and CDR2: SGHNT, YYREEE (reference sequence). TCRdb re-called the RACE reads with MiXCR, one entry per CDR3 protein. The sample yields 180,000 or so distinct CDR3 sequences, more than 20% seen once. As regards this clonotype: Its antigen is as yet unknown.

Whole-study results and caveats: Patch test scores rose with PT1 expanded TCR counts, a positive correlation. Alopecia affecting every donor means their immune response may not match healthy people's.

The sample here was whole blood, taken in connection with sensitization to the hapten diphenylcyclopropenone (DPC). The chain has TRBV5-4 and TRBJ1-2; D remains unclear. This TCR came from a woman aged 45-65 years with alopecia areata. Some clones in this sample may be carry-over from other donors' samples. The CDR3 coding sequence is TGTGCCAGCAGCTTGGAGCTCCAGCCTACTAACTATGGCTACACCTTC. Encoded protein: CASSLELQPTNYGYTF.